The text below deals with one T cell receptor beta chain. These data are taken from a study of blood T cell repertoires in COVID-19. As for the study in general: Spain, Italy and the United States supplied samples that represented acute and convalescent COVID-19. Sample material is recorded as cDNA or gDNA derived from T cells, B-cell-depleted T cells, or PBMCs.

V dropped 1 base and J dropped 5 bases, with 10 bases sitting between them. Germline-derived CDR1 and CDR2 are SGHRS and YFSETQ. The CDR3 is 13 residues long. Produced via immunoSEQ multiplex PCR; TCRdb's table is partial and in-frame only. The top ten hold approximately 2% of the sample, which has approximately 250,000 clones, 75% to 90% seen once. The sample taken for sequencing was peripheral blood. This TCR was sampled from a man younger than 45 with active or convalescent COVID-19. V gene TRBV5-1 combines with J gene TRBJ2-7; possibly TRBD2 for D (5 bases). The CDR3 DNA is TGCGCCAGCAGCTTGCAAAGTAGCGACGAGCAGTACTTC. This encodes CASSLQSSDEQYF.